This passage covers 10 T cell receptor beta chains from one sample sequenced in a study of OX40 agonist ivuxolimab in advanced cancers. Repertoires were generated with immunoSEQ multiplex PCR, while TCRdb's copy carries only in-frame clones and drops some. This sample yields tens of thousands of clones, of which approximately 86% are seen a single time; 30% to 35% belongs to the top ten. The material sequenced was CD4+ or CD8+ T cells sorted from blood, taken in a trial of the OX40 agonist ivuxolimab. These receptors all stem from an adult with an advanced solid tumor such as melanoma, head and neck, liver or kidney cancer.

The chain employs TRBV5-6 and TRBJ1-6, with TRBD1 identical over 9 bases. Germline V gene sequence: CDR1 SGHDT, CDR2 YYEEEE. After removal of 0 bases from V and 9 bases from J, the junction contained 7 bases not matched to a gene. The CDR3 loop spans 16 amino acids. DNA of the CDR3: TGTGCCAGCAGCTTGGCTAGGACAGGGGTAACTTCACCCCTCCACTTT. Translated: CASSLARTGVTSPLHF.

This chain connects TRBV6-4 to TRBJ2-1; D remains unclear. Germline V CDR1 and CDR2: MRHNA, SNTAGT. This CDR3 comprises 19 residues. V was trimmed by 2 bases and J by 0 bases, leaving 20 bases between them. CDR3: CASSDPPDDGTSSYNEQFF. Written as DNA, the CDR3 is TGTGCCAGCAGTGACCCACCTGACGACGGTACCAGCTCCTACAATGAGCAGTTCTTC.

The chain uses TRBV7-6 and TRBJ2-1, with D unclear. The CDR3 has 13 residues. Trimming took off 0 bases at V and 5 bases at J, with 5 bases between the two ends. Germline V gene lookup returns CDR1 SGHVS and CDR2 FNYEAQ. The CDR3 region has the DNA TGTGCCAGCAGCTTAGCTCACAACAATGAGCAGTTCTTC. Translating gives CASSLAHNNEQFF.

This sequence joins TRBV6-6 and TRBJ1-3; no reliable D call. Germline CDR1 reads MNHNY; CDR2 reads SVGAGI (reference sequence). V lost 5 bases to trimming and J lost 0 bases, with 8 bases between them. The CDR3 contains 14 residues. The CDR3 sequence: CASSPHSSGNTIYF. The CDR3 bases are TGTGCCAGCAGTCCCCATAGCTCTGGAAACACCATATATTTT.

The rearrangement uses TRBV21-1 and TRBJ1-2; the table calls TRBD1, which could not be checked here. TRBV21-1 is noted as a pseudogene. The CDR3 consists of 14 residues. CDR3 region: CASSADRGLYGYTF. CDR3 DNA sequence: TGTGCCAGCAGCGCGGACAGGGGGCTTTACGGCTACACCTTC.

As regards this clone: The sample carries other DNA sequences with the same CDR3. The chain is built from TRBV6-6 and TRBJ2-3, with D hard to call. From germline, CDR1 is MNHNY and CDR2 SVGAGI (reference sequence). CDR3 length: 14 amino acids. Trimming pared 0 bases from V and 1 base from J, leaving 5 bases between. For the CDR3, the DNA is TGTGCCAGCAGTTACTCCCAGGGCACAGATACGCAGTATTTT. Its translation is CASSYSQGTDTQYF.

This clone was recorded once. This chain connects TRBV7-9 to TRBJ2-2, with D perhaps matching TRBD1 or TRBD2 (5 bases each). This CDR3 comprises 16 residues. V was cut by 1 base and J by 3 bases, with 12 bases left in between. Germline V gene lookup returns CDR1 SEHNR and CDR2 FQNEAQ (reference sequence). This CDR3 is CASSLGRGTDTGELFF. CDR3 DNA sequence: TGTGCCAGCAGCTTAGGTCGAGGGACCGACACCGGGGAGCTGTTTTTT.

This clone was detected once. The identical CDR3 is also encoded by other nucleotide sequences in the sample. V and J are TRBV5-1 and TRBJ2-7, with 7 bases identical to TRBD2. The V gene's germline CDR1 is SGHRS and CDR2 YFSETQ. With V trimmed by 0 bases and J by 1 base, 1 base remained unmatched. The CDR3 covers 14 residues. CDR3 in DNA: TGCGCCAGCAGCTTGGAAGCGGGGTCCTACGAGCAGTACTTC. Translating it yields CASSLEAGSYEQYF.

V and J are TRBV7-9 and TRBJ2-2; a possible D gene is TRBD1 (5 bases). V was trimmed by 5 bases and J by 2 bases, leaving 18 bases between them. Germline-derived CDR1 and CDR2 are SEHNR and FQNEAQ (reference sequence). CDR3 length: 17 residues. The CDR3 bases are TGTGCCAGCAGCCTCAGACGCTTCAGGGAAAACACCGGGGAGCTGTTTTTT. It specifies CASSLRRFRENTGELFF.

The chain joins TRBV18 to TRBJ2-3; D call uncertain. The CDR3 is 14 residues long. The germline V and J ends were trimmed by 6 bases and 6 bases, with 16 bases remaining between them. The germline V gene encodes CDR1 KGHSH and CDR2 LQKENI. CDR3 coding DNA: TGTGCCAGCTCTCAAGAGGTCCCGCCGGATACGCAGTATTTT. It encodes CASSQEVPPDTQYF.